Here is one T cell receptor (beta chain) with its context. Its specificity is unknown. The CDR3 has 14 residues. Looked up from germline, CDR1 is SGHNT and CDR2 is YYREEE (reference sequence). V lost 0 bases and J 2 bases, leaving 9 bases between the germline ends. Sequenced by immunoSEQ multiplex PCR; TCRdb stores in-frame clones only, minus some. The sample yields about 69,000 clones, 70% to 90% seen once. This sample was included in a study of Tregs in tolerant kidney transplant recipients. Findings and caveats of the study: Tregs expanded with activated donor B cells seemed most donor-specific. Tolerant patients' donor-specific Tregs expanded beyond overall Tregs, suggesting antigen-driven growth.

This rearrangement joins TRBV5-4 to TRBJ2-7; the D gene is possibly TRBD2 (5 bases). This receptor was taken from a human donor who received a combined kidney and bone marrow transplant. The sample in question was CD4+ T cells from blood, obtained before the transplant. DNA of the CDR3: TGTGCCAGCAGCTTGGCCGGGGAGCCCTACGAGCAGTACTTC. Protein product: CASSLAGEPYEQYF.